The 21 T cell receptor beta chains reported below all come from one sample, sequenced in a study of blood T cell repertoires in COVID-19. Sequenced by immunoSEQ multiplex PCR; TCRdb stores in-frame clones only, minus some. The table includes 150,000 or so clones, about 81% detected once. Material for sequencing was peripheral blood. These receptors were collected from a woman aged 70-85 years with acute or convalescent COVID-19.

The chain is built from TRBV3-1 (or the pseudogene TRBV3-2) and TRBJ1-5; TRBD1 agrees at 8 bases. Per the germline V gene, CDR1 is LGHDT and CDR2 is YNNKEL (reference sequence). V lost 2 bases and J lost 0; bases outside the gene matches: 12. The CDR3 length is 19 residues. This chain's CDR3 is CASSQPDRAVAHSNQPQHF. In DNA form, the CDR3 reads TGTGCCAGCAGCCAACCGGACAGGGCTGTAGCTCATAGCAATCAGCCCCAGCATTTT.

V gene TRBV10-3 combines with J gene TRBJ2-5; 8 bases agree with TRBD2. The germline V gene has CDR1 ENHRY and CDR2 SYGVKD. This CDR3 region has 13 residues. V gave up 6 bases and J gave up 5 bases; unmatched junction bases: 5. CDR3 loop: CAIRNGGEETQYF. The CDR3, as DNA: TGTGCCATCAGGAACGGGGGGGAGGAGACCCAGTACTTC.

DNA of the CDR3: TGCGCCAGCAGCTTCGAACAGGGGAGCACTGAAGCTTTCTTT. Its protein is CASSFEQGSTEAFF. The V gene is TRBV5-1, the J gene TRBJ1-1; 7 positions agree with TRBD1. This CDR3 comprises 14 residues. In germline, CDR1 is SGHRS, CDR2 YFSETQ. Trimming removed 2 bases from V and 4 bases from J; junction bases left unmatched: 5.

The V gene is TRBV7-9, the J gene TRBJ2-1; 11 nucleotides line up with TRBD1. This CDR3 is 15 amino acids long. V was clipped by 5 bases and J by 8 bases; unmatched bases: 8. The germline gives CDR1 SEHNR, CDR2 FQNEAQ (reference sequence). The CDR3 DNA sequence: TGTGCCAGCAGCGCACGGGACAGGGGGATCTATGAGCAGTTCTTC. Protein sequence: CASSARDRGIYEQFF.

The chain has TRBV4-1 and TRBJ2-7, with D unclear. Germline V gives CDR1 MGHRA, CDR2 YSYEKL. The CDR3 is made up of 13 amino acids. Deletions cut 0 bases from V and 4 bases from J, with 7 bases between. The CDR3 here is CASSQEAVYEQYF. The DNA for the CDR3 is TGCGCCAGCAGCCAAGAAGCCGTGTACGAGCAGTACTTC.

This sequence joins TRBV30 and TRBJ1-6, with 8 nucleotides matching TRBD1. The CDR3 is 14 residues long. CDR1 is GTSNPN, CDR2 SVGIG, per germline (reference sequence). Germline trimming cut 1 base from V and 7 bases from J; bases unmatched to any gene: 3. The CDR3 DNA follows: TGTGCCTGGAGTGCGACAGGGGTCAATTCACCCCTCCACTTT. This encodes CAWSATGVNSPLHF.

This clone has just one count. This chain connects TRBV3-1 (or the pseudogene TRBV3-2) to TRBJ1-2; D is perhaps TRBD1 (5 bases). V was shortened by 4 bases and J by 4 bases, with 13 bases between the two germline ends. The CDR3 spans 14 residues. The germline V gene has CDR1 LGHDT and CDR2 YNNKEL (reference sequence). CDR3: CASSLDSTSYGYTF. CDR3 sequence (DNA): TGTGCCAGCAGCCTCGACAGTACCTCCTATGGCTACACCTTC.

The chain uses TRBV6-5 and TRBJ1-1; D may be TRBD1 (5 bases). Germline CDR1 MNHEY, CDR2 SVGAGI. Trimming took off 6 bases at V and 5 bases at J, with 16 bases between the two ends. CDR3 length equals 14 residues. The CDR3 spells CASSSRTPTTEAFF. For the CDR3, the DNA is TGTGCCAGCAGCTCACGGACACCTACAACTGAAGCTTTCTTT.

The V and J genes are TRBV24-1 and TRBJ2-3; D is uncertain. Trimming left V 4 bases short and J 6 bases short, with 13 bases between. Germline CDR1 KGHDR, CDR2 SFDVKD. The CDR3 length is 14 residues. The CDR3, as DNA: TGTGCCACCAGTGACCGCTTGTGGCGGGATACGCAGTATTTT. It yields the protein CATSDRLWRDTQYF.

The chain employs TRBV6-5 and TRBJ2-7, with D tentatively TRBD2 (5 bases). Germline assignment: CDR1 MNHEY and CDR2 SVGAGI. The CDR3 extends over 14 amino acids. The V end lost 2 bases, the J end lost 0 bases, and 8 bases lay between the germline ends. CDR3 sequence reads: CASSYIGSSYEQYF. CDR3 nucleotides: TGTGCCAGCAGTTACATAGGGAGCTCCTACGAGCAGTACTTC.

This chain links TRBV16 with TRBJ1-5; D not certain. Trimming left V 5 bases short and J 1 base short, with 9 bases between. This CDR3 has 14 amino acids. Looked up from germline, CDR1 is KGHSY and CDR2 is FQNENV. The CDR3, as DNA: TGTGCCAGCAGCGGAGATGGGAGCAATCAGCCCCAGCATTTT. It translates to CASSGDGSNQPQHF. The entire variable domain, with the rest obtained from reference TRBV16 and TRBJ1-5, is as follows: GEEVAQTPKHLVRGEGQKAKLYCAPIKGHSYVFWYQQVLKNEFKFLISFQNENVFDETGMPKERFSAKCLPNSPCSLEIQATKLEDSAVYFCASSGDGSNQPQHFGDGTRLSIL.

The chain recombines TRBV28 with TRBJ2-7, with a weak D call TRBD1 (5 bases). This CDR3 has 13 residues. CDR1 and CDR2 (germline): MDHEN, SYDVKM. Trimming took 6 bases from V and 3 from J, leaving 12 bases between them. CDR3 nucleotides: TGTGCCAGCAGCGGGCCGACAGACTACGAGCAGTACTTC. This codes for CASSGPTDYEQYF.

The chain links TRBV7-9 to TRBJ2-7, with 7 nucleotides matching TRBD1. The V and J ends lost 6 bases and 3 bases, in that order; junction bases with no gene match: 8. The CDR3 has 14 amino acids. Germline lookup yields CDR1 SEHNR and CDR2 FQNEAQ (reference sequence). The CDR3 loop reads CASSSPGQRYEQYF. The CDR3 bases are TGTGCCAGCAGTTCACCGGGACAGCGCTACGAGCAGTACTTC. Filled out from reference TRBV7-9 and TRBJ2-7, the complete variable domain reads DTGVSQNPRHKITKRGQNVTFRCDPISEHNRLYWYRQTLGQGPEFLTYFQNEAQLEKSRLLSDRFSAERPKGSFSTLEIQRTEQGDSAMYLCASSSPGQRYEQYFGPGTRLTVT.

This sequence joins TRBV21-1 and TRBJ2-3; the DNA was not compared with TRBD2, the D call given in the table. TRBV21-1 is assigned pseudogene status. The CDR3 has 17 amino acids. CDR3 nucleotide sequence: TGTGCCAGCAGCAAAGACCCCGGGGTACCAAACACAGATACGCAGTATTTT. It is translated as CASSKDPGVPNTDTQYF.

This rearrangement joins TRBV6-1 to TRBJ2-3; D uncertain. V was cut by 2 bases and J by 1 base, with 7 bases left in between. The CDR3 length is 14 residues. Per germline, CDR1 MNHNS and CDR2 SASEGT. In DNA, the CDR3 is TGTGCCAGCAGTGAACGCCAGGGCACAGATACGCAGTATTTT. It is translated as CASSERQGTDTQYF.

This chain uses TRBV7-8 with TRBJ1-1; D is perhaps TRBD1 (5 bases). Per germline, CDR1 SGHVS and CDR2 FQNEAQ. Trimming took off 6 bases at V and 0 bases at J, with 17 bases between the two ends. CDR3 size: 16 residues. The CDR3 DNA reads as TGTGCCAGCAGGGGGGGAGGCCTCTTTATGAACACTGAAGCTTTCTTT. Amino acids: CASRGGGLFMNTEAFF.

The chain joins TRBV11-2 to TRBJ2-3; 8 bases are a match to TRBD1. The ends lost 3 bases at V and 1 base at J; junction bases unmatched: 6. The germline V gene encodes CDR1 SGHAT and CDR2 FQNNGV. The CDR3 is 16 amino acids. The CDR3 sequence is CASSFRGTGGTDTQYF. Here the CDR3 DNA reads TGTGCCAGCAGCTTCCGCGGGACAGGAGGCACAGATACGCAGTATTTT.

The chain employs TRBV28 and TRBJ1-6; the match to TRBD1 covers 10 bases. Trimming removed 6 bases from V and 10 bases from J; junction bases left unmatched: 9. The CDR3 totals 15 residues. Germline CDR1 reads MDHEN; CDR2 reads SYDVKM. The CDR3 DNA reads as TGTGCCAGCAGAACCAGGGGGACAGGGGTATCACCCCTCCACTTT. Protein sequence: CASRTRGTGVSPLHF.

This clone was seen once. CDR3 residues: CASSLGSGQGRQPQHF. The CDR3 DNA reads TGTGCCAGCAGCTTAGGTTCGGGACAAGGGCGTCAGCCCCAGCATTTT. The rearrangement uses TRBV7-9 and TRBJ1-5; tentatively, D is TRBD1 (6 bases). This CDR3 spans 16 amino acids. The V end was cut by 1 base, the J end by 6 bases, with 16 bases between. CDR1 is SEHNR and CDR2 is FQNEAQ in the germline V gene (reference sequence).

The V gene is TRBV7-2, the J gene TRBJ1-5; D is uncertain. In germline, CDR1 is SGHTA, CDR2 FQGNSA. Trimming took 3 bases from V and 3 from J, leaving 9 bases between them. This CDR3 has 14 residues. This CDR3 reads CASSLNGFNQPQHF. For the CDR3, the DNA is TGTGCCAGCAGCTTGAATGGCTTCAATCAGCCCCAGCATTTT.

The rearrangement uses TRBV7-2 and TRBJ2-3; 10 bases are a match to TRBD2. V gave up 4 bases and J gave up 1 base; unmatched junction bases: 2. CDR3 size: 15 residues. Germline V gene sequence: CDR1 SGHTA, CDR2 FQGNSA. Written as DNA, the CDR3 is TGTGCCAGCAGCTCAAGCGGGGGGGGCACAGATACGCAGTATTTT. It encodes CASSSSGGGTDTQYF. Based on the CDR3 plus reference TRBV7-2 and TRBJ2-3, the full variable domain is GAGVSQSPSNKVTEKGKDVELRCDPISGHTALYWYRQSLGQGLEFLIYFQGNSAPDKSGLPSDRFSAERTGGSVSTLTIQRTQQEDSAVYLCASSSSGGGTDTQYFGPGTRLTVL.